The T cell receptor (beta chain) under discussion was sequenced for a study of glioma-infiltrating T cells after dendritic cell vaccination. The time point denotes: after dendritic cell vaccination, including at tumor progression/relapse. Generated by immunoSEQ multiplex PCR, the TCRdb table keeps only in-frame clones and is missing some. The sample consists of roughly 85,000 clones, less than 85% of them appearing once. The CDR3 has 17 residues. J was trimmed by 0 bases and V by 4 bases; bases with no gene match: 3. Germline CDR1 is SEHNR and CDR2 is FQNEAQ (reference sequence). The chain uses TRBV7-9 and TRBJ2-2; TRBD1 matches at 12 bases. The sample consisted of blood, taken after dendritic cell vaccination. The clonotype originates from a human donor with glioblastoma. In DNA form, the CDR3 reads TGTGCCAGCAGCTCCGGGACAGGGGGCTCGAACACCGGGGAGCTGTTTTTT. Its protein product is CASSSGTGGSNTGELFF. The full variable domain, its missing parts supplied by reference TRBV7-9 and TRBJ2-2, is DTGVSQNPRHKITKRGQNVTFRCDPISEHNRLYWYRQTLGQGPEFLTYFQNEAQLEKSRLLSDRFSAERPKGSFSTLEIQRTEQGDSAMYLCASSSGTGGSNTGELFFGEGSRLTVL.